Listed below are T cell receptor beta chains from one sample, sequenced in a study of vaccination effects on CD4 cells after COVID-19. Clones were read by immunoSEQ multiplex PCR, and TCRdb kept only the in-frame ones, dropping some. This sample has under 40,000 clones, with around 67% found just once. No antigen has been identified for these receptors. The specimen was CD4+ T cells from PBMCs cultured without peptide, collected before COVID-19 vaccination. The receptors originated from a human donor who received a COVID-19 vaccine. Both conserved end residues are trimmed from each CDR3.

v_call cdr3_aa
TRBV29-1 SVEDLLADTQY
TRBV5-5 ASSLDGTGGIVYGYT
TRBV5-1 ASSLGGLADTDTQY
TRBV3-1/TRBV3-2 ASSQGGIGTGANVLT
TRBV6-6 ASSYSSGETQY
TRBV27 ASSGNREAHTIY
TRBV19 ASSIVGLSYEQY
TRBV10-3 AISDSANTGELF
TRBV9 ASSVGYLAGGDGETQY
TRBV10-3 AISDAGRGTGELF
TRBV19 ASSSSGQGGTQY
TRBV4-2 ASSQVGQNTEAF
TRBV7-2 ASSFRWDTQY
TRBV29-1 SVSPSGGIYNEQF
TRBV5-1 ASSRDLDRGGYEQY
TRBV7-9 ASSPLGLYEQY
TRBV2 ASSERGGTDTQY
TRBV28 ASSPMSILSNQPQH
TRBV12-5 ASGSSGRVYNEQF
TRBV5-1 ASSPGSGFDSPLH
TRBV3-1/TRBV3-2 ASSHPGQGIEGYT
TRBV11-2 ASSFGLADYEQY
TRBV4-2 ASSGQGLYEQY
TRBV5-6 ASSNGTGPYGYT
TRBV4-1 ASSHRLALGNEQF
TRBV6-5 ASSYLGVANEKLF
TRBV10-3 AIQGQADYNEQF
TRBV7-9 ASSPGIGGGPQTQY
TRBV12-3/TRBV12-4 ASSPMGRETQY
TRBV11-3 ASSPPGLVVLDTQY
TRBV5-1 ASSLEGFNEQF
TRBV29-1 SVEEGIIQETQY
TRBV19 ASSIDLRGADTQY
TRBV5-4 ASSARQSLNTEAF
TRBV29-1 SVDTSGGSYNEQF
TRBV4-1 ASSQVSGTTNEKLF
TRBV3-1/TRBV3-2 ASSLGQGNTIY
TRBV2 ASSGRTGPYNEQF
TRBV5-1 ASPFQANTEAF
TRBV7-9 ASSLTSGRREDTQY
TRBV9 ASNDEQF
TRBV6-1 ASSDLQGGGRGYT
TRBV11-1 ASSFSPGYEQY
TRBV11-3 ASSLSSGNTEAF
TRBV6-4 ASSGLAGAVDTQY
TRBV11-3 ASSVRDRGFPAPLH
TRBV19 ASGTQDRRERPFYNSPLH
TRBV6-5 ASRGDGSGANVLT
TRBV7-9 ASSPDDLYNEQF
TRBV10-1 ASRGGLGDTGELF